This TCR beta chain comes out of a study of blood T cells in healthy people across ages. Trimming removed 1 base from V and 4 bases from J; junction bases left unmatched: 5. The germline gives CDR1 SGHVS, CDR2 FNYEAQ. The CDR3 covers 16 residues. As regards this clonotype: Its antigen is unidentified.

A J-beta primer mix and a sample-barcoded 5' primer were used in a second PCR of about 7 to 12 cycles. TCRdb used MiXCR to reprocess the 5' RACE reads, holding one entry per CDR3 protein. This table has about 540,000 distinct CDR3 sequences, approximately 25% appearing once. Whole-study results and caveats: The long-lived group displayed more naive CD4+ cells, plus higher diversity, than the aged donors did.

This sample also appeared in a second study, on T cells of mothers and their children.

J is TRBJ1-3 and V is TRBV7-6; 9 nucleotides line up with TRBD1. The origin of this receptor is a boy aged 10-17 years in good health. Specimen: blood. The CDR3 region is CASSLGGQGRGNTIYF. The CDR3, as DNA: TGTGCCAGCAGCTTAGGTGGACAGGGGAGAGGAAACACCATATATTTT.